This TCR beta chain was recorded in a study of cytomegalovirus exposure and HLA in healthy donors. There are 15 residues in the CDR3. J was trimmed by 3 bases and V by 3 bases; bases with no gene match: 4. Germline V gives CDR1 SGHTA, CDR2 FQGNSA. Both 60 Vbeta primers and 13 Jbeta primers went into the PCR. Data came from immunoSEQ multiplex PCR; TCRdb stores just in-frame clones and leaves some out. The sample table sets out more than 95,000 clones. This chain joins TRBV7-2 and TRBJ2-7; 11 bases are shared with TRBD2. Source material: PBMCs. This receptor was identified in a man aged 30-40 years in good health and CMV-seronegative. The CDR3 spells CASSFSGRGNYEQYF. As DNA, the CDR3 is TGTGCCAGCAGCTTTAGCGGGAGGGGGAACTACGAGCAGTACTTC.